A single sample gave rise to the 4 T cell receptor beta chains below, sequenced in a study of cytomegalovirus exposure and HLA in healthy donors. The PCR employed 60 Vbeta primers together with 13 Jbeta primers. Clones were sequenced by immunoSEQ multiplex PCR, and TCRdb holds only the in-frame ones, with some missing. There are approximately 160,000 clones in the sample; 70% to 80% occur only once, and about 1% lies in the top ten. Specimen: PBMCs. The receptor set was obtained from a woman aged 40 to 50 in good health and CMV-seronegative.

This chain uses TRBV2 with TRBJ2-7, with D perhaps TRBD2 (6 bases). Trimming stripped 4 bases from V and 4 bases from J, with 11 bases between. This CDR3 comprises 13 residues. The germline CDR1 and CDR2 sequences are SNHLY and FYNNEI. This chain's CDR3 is CASSAGLKYEQYF. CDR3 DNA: TGTGCCAGCAGTGCGGGACTCAAGTACGAGCAGTACTTC.

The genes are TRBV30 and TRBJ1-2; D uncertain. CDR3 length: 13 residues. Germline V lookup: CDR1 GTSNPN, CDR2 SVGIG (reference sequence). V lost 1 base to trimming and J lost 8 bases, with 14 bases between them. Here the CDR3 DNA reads TGTGCCTGGAGTGGGTACGGGGAAGGCGGCTACACCTTC. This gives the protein CAWSGYGEGGYTF.

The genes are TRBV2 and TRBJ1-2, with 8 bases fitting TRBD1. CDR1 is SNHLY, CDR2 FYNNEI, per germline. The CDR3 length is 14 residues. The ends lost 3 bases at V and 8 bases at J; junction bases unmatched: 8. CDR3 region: CASSEGRGLGGYTF. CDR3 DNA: TGTGCCAGCAGTGAGGGCAGGGGGCTAGGAGGCTACACCTTC.

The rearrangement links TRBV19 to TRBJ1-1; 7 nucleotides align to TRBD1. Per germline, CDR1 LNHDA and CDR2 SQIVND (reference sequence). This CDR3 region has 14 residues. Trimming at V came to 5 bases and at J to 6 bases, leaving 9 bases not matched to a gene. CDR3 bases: TGTGCCAGTAGTGTTACAGGGGCTCTCGCTGAAGCTTTCTTT. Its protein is CASSVTGALAEAFF.